Listed below are T cell receptor beta chains from one sample, sequenced in a study of blood T cell repertoires in COVID-19. Sequenced by immunoSEQ multiplex PCR; TCRdb stores in-frame clones only, minus some. Found here are fewer than 600,000 clones, over 75% of them singletons; the top ten hold less than 2%. Sample: PBMCs or T cells enriched from blood (not recorded which). The receptors come from a woman aged 40 to 49 who had recovered from COVID-19. Both conserved end residues are part of each CDR3. The D gene is left open where the match is weak. The size entry is marked missing in some rows and otherwise reads once, few, many or a size class.

j_call	clone_size	d_call	v_call	cdr3_aa	cdr3_nt
TRBJ2-1	-	-	TRBV7-2	CASSPGRGRTRSNEQFF	TGTGCCAGCAGCCCCGGTAGAGGGAGGACGAGGTCGAATGAGCAGTTCTTC
TRBJ1-1	-	-	TRBV7-9	CASRLTGLNTEAFF	TGTGCCAGCAGACTCACAGGGCTGAACACTGAAGCTTTCTTT
TRBJ2-1	-	-	TRBV5-4	CASSPTSSGYNEQFF	TGTGCCAGCAGCCCGACTAGTTCGGGATACAATGAGCAGTTCTTC
TRBJ1-2	-	-	TRBV7-2	CASSVNIYGYTF	TGTGCCAGCAGCGTAAACATCTATGGCTACACCTTC
TRBJ1-2	-	TRBD1	TRBV5-6	CASSPPGQYYGYTF	TGTGCCAGCAGCCCCCCGGGACAGTACTATGGCTACACCTTC
TRBJ1-2	-	-	TRBV6-5	CASSSFGPGKGYTF	TGTGCCAGCAGTTCCTTTGGGCCCGGGAAGGGCTACACCTTC
TRBJ2-7	few	-	TRBV28	CASSLLVSDSYEQYF	TGTGCCAGCAGTTTACTAGTTAGCGACTCCTACGAGCAGTACTTC
TRBJ2-3	-	TRBD2	TRBV10-2	CASSDSGGVEDTQYF	TGCGCCAGCAGTGATTCGGGGGGGGTTGAAGATACGCAGTATTTT
TRBJ2-5	-	-	TRBV2	CASIRLNWETQYF	TGTGCCAGCATAAGATTGAACTGGGAGACCCAGTACTTC
TRBJ2-7	few	TRBD1	TRBV4-1	CASSQQDRDGQYF	TGCGCCAGCAGCCAACAAGACAGGGACGGGCAGTACTTC
TRBJ1-5	-	-	TRBV23-1	CASMYGHRYSNQPQHF	TGCGCCAGCATGTACGGTCACAGGTATAGCAATCAGCCCCAGCATTTT